This entry lists 8 T cell receptor beta chains sequenced from one sample in a study of CD4 and CD8 cells across lung adenocarcinoma regions. A single record per CDR3 protein comes from TCRdb applying MiXCR to the PCR reads. The sample shows 5,000 to 6,500 distinct CDR3 sequences, about 62% of them seen only once. The source material was CD4+ T cells from the center of a lung tumor. These receptors came from a female donor with lung adenocarcinoma. The CD4 and CD8 labels of this study may be unreliable.

The chain combines TRBV6-1 with TRBJ2-1; TRBD2 matches at 9 bases. The CDR3 length is 15 residues. The V gene end was trimmed by 5 bases and the J gene end by 2 bases; junction bases not matched to a gene: 4. Looked up from germline, CDR1 is MNHNS and CDR2 is SASEGT. In nucleotides, the CDR3 is TGTGCCAGCAGTAGGGCGGGAGGGGCCTACAATGAGCAGTTCTTC. It codes for CASSRAGGAYNEQFF.

As DNA, the CDR3 is TGTGCCAGCAGTCATACGGGTGATGAGCAGTTCTTC. It yields the protein CASSHTGDEQFF. The chain joins TRBV6-1 to TRBJ2-1; D is unresolved. V dropped 5 bases and J dropped 8 bases, with 10 bases sitting between them. Germline V gene data show CDR1 as MNHNS and CDR2 as SASEGT. This CDR3 spans 12 amino acids.

The rearrangement joins TRBV6-1 to TRBJ2-2; a possible D gene is TRBD1 (6 bases). Germline lookup yields CDR1 MNHNS and CDR2 SASEGT. The CDR3 runs to 14 residues. Trimming cost V 7 bases and J 4 bases, with 13 bases left between them. CDR3 sequence (DNA): TGTGCCAGCAACACAGGGAGAGGCACCGGGGAGCTGTTTTTT. Translated: CASNTGRGTGELFF.

The sample holds a few counts of this clonotype. This rearrangement joins TRBV6-1 to TRBJ2-4; D tentatively reads TRBD1 or TRBD2 (5 bases each). Trimming left V 1 base short and J 15 bases short, with 19 bases between. The germline V gene encodes CDR1 MNHNS and CDR2 SASEGT. The CDR3 totals 14 residues. For the CDR3, the DNA is TGTGCCAGCAGTGAAGGAGGGGCGAGCCTGAACCTGTACTTC. Its protein is CASSEGGASLNLYF.

The V gene is TRBV6-1, the J gene TRBJ2-3, with D possibly being TRBD1 or TRBD2 (5 bases each). Per the germline V gene, CDR1 is MNHNS and CDR2 is SASEGT. This CDR3 spans 15 amino acids. V was trimmed by 4 bases and J by 9 bases, leaving 20 bases between them. As DNA, the CDR3 is TGTGCCAGCAGTGCGGGGCTGGGAGTCAAAGACACGCAGTATTTT. It yields the protein CASSAGLGVKDTQYF.

Concerning this clonotype: Mismatch with germline at one junction end may stem from a read error. This chain connects TRBV6-1 to TRBJ2-3, with TRBD1 as a possible D gene (7 bases). The CDR3 length is 15 residues. Germline V gene sequence: CDR1 MNHNS, CDR2 SASEGT. In nucleotides, the CDR3 is TGTGCCAGCGGAATGCAGGGGGGCGGCACAGAGACCCAGTACTTT. Protein: CASGMQGGGTETQYF.

This clonotype was recorded once. The V and J genes are TRBV6-1 and TRBJ1-5, with 9 bases fitting TRBD1. V lost 4 bases to trimming and J lost 2 bases; unmatched junction nucleotides: 9. The CDR3 is made up of 17 amino acids. Germline assignment: CDR1 MNHNS and CDR2 SASEGT. The DNA of the CDR3 is TGTGCCAGCAGTGCCCGACAGGGGGAGCGGGGCAATCAGCCCCAGCATTTT. As protein: CASSARQGERGNQPQHF.

CDR3 sequence: CASRGQANYGYTF. The CDR3 coding sequence is TGTGCCAGCAGGGGACAGGCTAACTATGGCTACACCTTC. The chain recombines TRBV6-4 with TRBJ1-2; 8 bases line up with TRBD1. Germline loops: CDR1 MRHNA, CDR2 SNTAGT. The CDR3 loop spans 13 amino acids. The ends lost 6 bases at V and 0 bases at J; junction bases unmatched: 0.